The 17 T cell receptor beta chains below were found in one sample sequenced in a study of Graves' ophthalmopathy and Graves' hyperthyroidism. RNA transcripts served as template for amplifying TCR beta CDR3 sequences. The authors performed first-round RT-PCR with HTBI primers and then a second-round multiplex PCR. MiXCR, applied by TCRdb to the multiplex PCR reads, yields one record per CDR3 protein. Among some 350,000 distinct CDR3 sequences, approximately 18% were seen once, and the ten largest hold roughly 2.3%. Sample: peripheral blood. The receptors here all came from an adult woman with stable Graves' hyperthyroidism.

This clonotype was observed many times. The chain is built from TRBV28 and TRBJ1-6, with a weak D call TRBD1 (5 bases). This CDR3 comprises 13 residues. V lost 7 bases and J 8 bases, leaving 12 bases between the germline ends. In germline, CDR1 is MDHEN, CDR2 SYDVKM. In DNA form, the CDR3 reads TGTGCCAGCAACCTTGGGGCCTATTCACCCCTCCACTTT. It is translated as CASNLGAYSPLHF.

Many counts were recorded for this clonotype. V usage is TRBV12-3 or TRBV12-4 and J usage is TRBJ1-1, with D possibly matching TRBD1 (6 bases). The CDR3 is made up of 12 amino acids. V dropped 6 bases and J dropped 1 base, with 6 bases sitting between them. The CDR3 DNA follows: TGTGCCAGCAGGGACAGGAACACTGAAGCTTTCTTT. Residues: CASRDRNTEAFF.

A few counts support this clonotype. V usage is TRBV18 and J usage is TRBJ1-2, with D possibly being TRBD1 (5 bases). The germline V gene has CDR1 KGHSH and CDR2 LQKENI. V was cut by 5 bases and J by 4 bases, with 5 bases left in between. This CDR3 is 11 amino acids long. DNA for the CDR3: TGTGCCAGCTCAGGGGGCTATGGCTACACCTTC. This translates into CASSGGYGYTF.

This clonotype was observed many times. V usage is TRBV27 and J usage is TRBJ1-2, with 10 bases identical to TRBD1. Looked up from germline, CDR1 is MNHEY and CDR2 is SMNVEV (reference sequence). Trimming removed 5 bases from V and 8 bases from J; junction bases left unmatched: 8. This CDR3 contains 14 residues. CDR3 sequence (DNA): TGTGCCAGCAGTCTCGACAGGGGGCATCGGGGCTACACCTTC. This sequence encodes CASSLDRGHRGYTF.

Ten or more counts support this clonotype. The chain carries TRBV19 and TRBJ2-3, with 7 bases identical to TRBD2. Germline-derived CDR1 and CDR2 are LNHDA and SQIVND (reference sequence). The CDR3 is 15 amino acids. V gave up 4 bases and J gave up 2 bases; unmatched junction bases: 6. The CDR3 DNA follows: TGTGCCAGTAGTAACCTAGCGGAACCCACAGATACGCAGTATTTT. This translates into CASSNLAEPTDTQYF.

This clonotype was counted many times. The chain recombines TRBV7-2 with TRBJ1-2, with 8 bases matching TRBD1. The CDR3 is 16 amino acids. The germline gives CDR1 SGHTA, CDR2 FQGNSA. Trimming removed 1 base from V and 8 bases from J; junction bases left unmatched: 12. CDR3: CASSLGQAGGAGGYTF. CDR3 DNA sequence: TGTGCCAGCAGCTTAGGGCAGGCAGGGGGCGCCGGAGGCTACACCTTC.

This clonotype was found many times. The rearrangement links TRBV29-1 to TRBJ2-5; 8 bases match TRBD2. Germline values: CDR1 SQVTM, CDR2 ANQGSEA. The CDR3 has 14 residues. V lost 1 base and J lost 4; bases outside the gene matches: 5. This CDR3 is CSVEASGGLETQYF. The CDR3 coding sequence is TGCAGCGTTGAAGCTTCGGGGGGGTTAGAGACCCAGTACTTC.

This clonotype was seen repeatedly, ten times or more. The V gene is TRBV9, the J gene TRBJ2-7; D gene unclear. Germline V gene data show CDR1 as SGDLS and CDR2 as YYNGEE. Trimming left V 2 bases short and J 0 bases short, with 12 bases between. The CDR3 totals 15 residues. The CDR3 DNA is TGTGCCAGCAGCGTCGGTCCTCTAGGCTCCTACGAGCAGTACTTC. Translating it yields CASSVGPLGSYEQYF.

This clonotype was observed at least ten times. The genes are TRBV12-3 or TRBV12-4 and TRBJ2-7, with TRBD2 as a possible D gene (6 bases). Between the trimmed V and J ends, which lost 1 base and 5 bases, there was a span of 9 bases. There are 13 residues in the CDR3. In nucleotides, the CDR3 is TGTGCCAGCAGTTTAGGGGCGGGAAACGAGCAGTACTTC. Protein product: CASSLGAGNEQYF.

The CDR3 bases are TGCGCCAGCAGCTCTTCCACAGGAAAAGAGACCCAGTACTTC. Its translation is CASSSSTGKETQYF. The chain has TRBV5-1 and TRBJ2-5, with D possibly being TRBD1 (5 bases). The CDR3 extends over 14 amino acids. Trimming took 3 bases from V and 3 from J, leaving 12 bases between them. Germline CDR1 reads SGHRS; CDR2 reads YFSETQ.

This clonotype was detected ten times or more. This sequence joins TRBV7-2 and TRBJ1-2, with a tentative D call TRBD1 (6 bases). V was pared by 3 bases and J by 6 bases, with 8 bases between. Germline CDR1 reads SGHTA; CDR2 reads FQGNSA. CDR3 length: 12 amino acids. CDR3 sequence reads: CASSFRQDGYTF. The CDR3 DNA reads as TGTGCCAGCAGCTTCCGACAGGATGGCTACACCTTC. Full variable domain (remainder filled in from reference TRBV7-2 and TRBJ1-2): GAGVSQSPSNKVTEKGKDVELRCDPISGHTALYWYRQSLGQGLEFLIYFQGNSAPDKSGLPSDRFSAERTGGSVSTLTIQRTQQEDSAVYLCASSFRQDGYTFGSGTRLTVV.

Many counts were recorded for this clonotype. The CDR3 loop reads CATSRGTGGDNQPQHF. CDR3 nucleotide sequence: TGTGCCACCAGCAGAGGGACAGGGGGCGATAATCAGCCCCAGCATTTT. The chain recombines TRBV15 with TRBJ1-5; TRBD1 agrees at 11 bases. CDR3 size: 16 residues. With 1 base clipped from V and 4 bases from J, the junction kept 3 bases outside the gene matches. Per germline, CDR1 LNHNV and CDR2 YYDKDF (reference sequence).

This clonotype was detected many times. The chain recombines TRBV20-1 with TRBJ1-2, with 11 bases fitting TRBD1. V shed 1 base and J 8 bases; nucleotides not matched to a gene: 6. This CDR3 region has 14 residues. The germline gives CDR1 DFQATT, CDR2 SNEGSKA (reference sequence). The CDR3 here is CSARGTGGARGYTF. As DNA, the CDR3 is TGCAGTGCTAGAGGGACAGGGGGCGCAAGGGGCTACACCTTC.

This clonotype was recorded at least ten times. The J gene is TRBJ1-6, the V gene TRBV25-1; 8 bases align to TRBD1. The CDR3 runs to 13 residues. Losses at the gene ends were 6 bases for V and 10 bases for J; bases not matched to a gene: 5. Germline V gene data show CDR1 as MGHDK and CDR2 as SYGVNS. In DNA, the CDR3 is TGTGCCAGCAGAGACAGGGGCAGATCACCCCTCCACTTT. It translates to CASRDRGRSPLHF.

This clonotype was seen repeatedly, ten times or more. The chain links TRBV28 to TRBJ1-1; 7 bases are shared with TRBD1. V trimming: 5 bases; J trimming: 5 bases; junction bases outside the gene matches: 17. Germline lookup yields CDR1 MDHEN and CDR2 SYDVKM. CDR3 length: 17 residues. The CDR3 spells CASSHRGVFIGETEAFF. In DNA form, the CDR3 reads TGTGCCAGCAGTCACAGGGGTGTTTTCATAGGAGAAACTGAAGCTTTCTTT.

This clonotype has a count of ten or more. The rearrangement links TRBV10-3 to TRBJ1-1; TRBD1 is a possible D gene (5 bases). Trimming stripped 7 bases from V and 4 bases from J, with 13 bases between. Germline V gives CDR1 ENHRY, CDR2 SYGVKD. The CDR3 has 13 residues. The CDR3 protein is CAIMGEPGTEAFF. The CDR3 bases are TGTGCCATCATGGGGGAACCGGGCACTGAAGCTTTCTTT.

In this sample, this clonotype turned up many times. The chain has TRBV7-6 and TRBJ2-7; TRBD1 matches at 7 bases. CDR3 length equals 15 residues. Trimming at V came to 1 base and at J to 2 bases, leaving 5 bases not matched to a gene. Germline CDR1 SGHVS, CDR2 FNYEAQ. CDR3 protein: CASSLEDTGAYEQYF. CDR3 bases: TGTGCCAGCAGCTTAGAAGACACAGGGGCCTACGAGCAGTACTTC.